Sequencing of this T cell receptor beta chain was carried out in a study of shared clonotypes between healthy human individuals. Whole-study findings and limits: All-four-donor shared clonotypes had higher generation probabilities than non-shared clonotypes did.

The input for sorted-subset replicate PCRs was around 0.2 ug DNA, tens of thousands of T cell genomes. In the source study's methods: Junction-only sequences produced by ImmunoSEQ had no quality scores, so filtering differed. Profiled with immunoSEQ multiplex PCR; TCRdb holds only in-frame clones, not every one. That table is the source of V, J and clone size, and D and trimming were worked out from the DNA. The sample gives roughly 2 million clones, about 94% of which show up once; roughly 0.13% is in the top ten. CD4+ cells yielded CD45RA+ naive and CD45RA-negative memory subsets. V shed 4 bases and J 3 bases; nucleotides not matched to a gene: 9. This CDR3 is built from 15 residues. CDR1 is SGHTA and CDR2 is FQGNSA in the germline V gene. Comments on this clone: Its target is not known.

Sequenced: naive CD4+ T cells sorted from blood. The subset was: CD45RA+ positively selected. The sequence derives from a man between 18 and 29 years old in good health. V usage is TRBV7-2 and J usage is TRBJ2-7, with 7 bases matching TRBD2. CDR3 sequence: CASSSPSGTGYEQYF. DNA of the CDR3: TGTGCCAGCAGCTCCCCAAGCGGGACGGGCTACGAGCAGTACTTC.